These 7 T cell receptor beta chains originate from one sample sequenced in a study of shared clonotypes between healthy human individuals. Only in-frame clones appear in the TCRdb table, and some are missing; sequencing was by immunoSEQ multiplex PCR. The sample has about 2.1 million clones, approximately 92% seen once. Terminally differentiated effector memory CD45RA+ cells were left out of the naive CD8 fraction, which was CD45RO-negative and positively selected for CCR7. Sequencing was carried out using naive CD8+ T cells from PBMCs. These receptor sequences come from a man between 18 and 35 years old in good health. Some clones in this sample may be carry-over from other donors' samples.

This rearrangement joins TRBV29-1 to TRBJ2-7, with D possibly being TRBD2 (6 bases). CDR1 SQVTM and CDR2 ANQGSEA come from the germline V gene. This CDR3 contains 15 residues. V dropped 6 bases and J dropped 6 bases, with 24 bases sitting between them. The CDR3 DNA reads TGCAGCGTCCGACGGGACTCCCAGTCCACACTCGAGCAGTACTTC. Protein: CSVRRDSQSTLEQYF.

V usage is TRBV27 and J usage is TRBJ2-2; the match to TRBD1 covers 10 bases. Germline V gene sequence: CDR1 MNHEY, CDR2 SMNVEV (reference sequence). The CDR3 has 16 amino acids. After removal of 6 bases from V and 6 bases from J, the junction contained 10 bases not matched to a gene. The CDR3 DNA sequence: TGTGCCAGCAGCACGGGGGGGACAGGGGTTTCCGGGGAGCTGTTTTTT. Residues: CASSTGGTGVSGELFF.

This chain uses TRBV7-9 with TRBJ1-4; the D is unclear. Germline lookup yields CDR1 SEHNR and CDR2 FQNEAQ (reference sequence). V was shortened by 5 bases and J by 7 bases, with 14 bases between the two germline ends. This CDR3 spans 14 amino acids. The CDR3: CASSPSMPFEKLFF. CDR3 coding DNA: TGTGCCAGCAGCCCCTCTATGCCCTTTGAAAAACTGTTTTTT.

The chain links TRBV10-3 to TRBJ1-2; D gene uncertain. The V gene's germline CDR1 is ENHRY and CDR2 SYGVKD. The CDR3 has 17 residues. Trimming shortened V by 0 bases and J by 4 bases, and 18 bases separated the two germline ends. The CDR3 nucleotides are TGTGCCATCAGTGAGTCTGAGGGCGCCCGGGCCATCTATGGCTACACCTTC. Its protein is CAISESEGARAIYGYTF.

The CDR3 coding sequence is TGTGCCGCAGTGGGGAACAGGGAAAACTATGGCTACACCTTC. Encoded protein: CAAVGNRENYGYTF. J is TRBJ1-2 and V is TRBV2; D is possibly TRBD1 (6 bases). Trimming took 11 bases from V and 2 from J, leaving 18 bases between them. The CDR3 length is 14 residues. Germline CDR1 SNHLY, CDR2 FYNNEI.

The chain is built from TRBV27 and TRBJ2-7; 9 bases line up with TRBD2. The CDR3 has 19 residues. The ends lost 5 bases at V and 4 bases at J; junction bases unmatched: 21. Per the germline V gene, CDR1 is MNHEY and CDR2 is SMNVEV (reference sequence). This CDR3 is CASSPGDWAVAGGGYEQYF. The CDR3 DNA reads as TGTGCCAGCAGTCCCGGAGACTGGGCTGTGGCGGGAGGGGGATACGAGCAGTACTTC.

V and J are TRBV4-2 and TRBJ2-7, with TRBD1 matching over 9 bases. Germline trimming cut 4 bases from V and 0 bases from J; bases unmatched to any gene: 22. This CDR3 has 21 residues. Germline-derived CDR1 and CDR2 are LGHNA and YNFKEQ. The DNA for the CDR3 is TGTGCCAGCAGCCTCGTCCCGGGACAGGGTTTCGCCTCAGAGGGCTCCTACGAGCAGTACTTC. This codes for CASSLVPGQGFASEGSYEQYF.